The 23 T cell receptor beta chains listed next were all sequenced from one sample in a study of T cells in Graves' hyperthyroidism and ophthalmopathy. Amplification of TCR beta CDR3 regions used RNA as the template. The HTBI primer set drove a first-round RT-PCR of the TCR CDR3. TCRdb fed the multiplex PCR reads into MiXCR, producing one record per CDR3 protein. The data contain about 580,000 distinct CDR3 sequences, roughly 50% of them singletons. The source material was peripheral blood or thyroid tissue (not recorded which). The source of these receptors is a woman between 18 and 29 years old with Graves' hyperthyroidism.

This clonotype was picked up a small number of times. The rearrangement joins TRBV24-1 to TRBJ2-1; D possibly corresponds to TRBD1 (7 bases). The V and J ends lost 6 bases and 6 bases respectively, with 11 bases between them. CDR3 length equals 13 residues. Germline V gene sequence: CDR1 KGHDR, CDR2 SFDVKD. The CDR3 region is CATSPRGVNEQFF. As DNA, the CDR3 is TGTGCCACCAGTCCCAGGGGGGTCAATGAGCAGTTCTTC.

The V and J genes are TRBV20-1 and TRBJ1-1, with a possible D match to TRBD1 (5 bases). The CDR3 covers 11 residues. Germline-derived CDR1 and CDR2 are DFQATT and SNEGSKA (reference sequence). Trimming took 8 bases from V and 6 from J, leaving 13 bases between them. The CDR3 region is CSYSRGSEAFF. CDR3 coding DNA: TGCAGTTACTCGAGGGGCTCTGAAGCTTTCTTT.

In this sample, this clonotype turned up a few times. This chain uses TRBV5-5 with TRBJ2-2; TRBD2 matches 7 bases. CDR3 length: 16 amino acids. V lost 4 bases, J lost 7 bases, and 13 bases stayed unmatched. CDR1 SGHKS and CDR2 YYEKEE come from the germline V gene (reference sequence). This CDR3 reads CASSRGGPSEIGELFF. CDR3 DNA: TGTGCCAGCAGCCGGGGAGGGCCATCGGAAATCGGGGAGCTGTTTTTT.

The chain joins TRBV29-1 to TRBJ2-2; 9 nucleotides line up with TRBD2. The CDR3 extends over 14 amino acids. J was trimmed by 10 bases and V by 6 bases; bases with no gene match: 12. CDR1 and CDR2 (germline): SQVTM, ANQGSEA. The CDR3 here is CSVSGLAGHAELFF. The CDR3 nucleotides are TGCAGCGTGAGTGGGCTAGCGGGACACGCGGAGCTGTTTTTT.

The chain couples TRBV29-1 to TRBJ1-1; D is uncertain. V was shortened by 7 bases and J by 7 bases, with 22 bases between the two germline ends. The CDR3 spans 14 residues. Per germline, CDR1 SQVTM and CDR2 ANQGSEA. The CDR3 coding sequence is TGCAGCGCCCTGGTTCTGAAGGGATACAATGAAGCTTTCTTT. This sequence encodes CSALVLKGYNEAFF.

The chain carries TRBV2 and TRBJ2-1, with a possible D match to TRBD2 (6 bases). Deletions cut 6 bases from V and 8 bases from J, with 11 bases between. The CDR3 consists of 12 residues. The V gene's germline CDR1 is SNHLY and CDR2 FYNNEI. The CDR3 loop is CASRGGPHEQFF. In DNA, the CDR3 is TGTGCCAGCAGGGGAGGACCTCATGAGCAGTTCTTC.

This clonotype was found many times. V is TRBV24-1 and J is TRBJ1-5, with D hard to call. The germline V gene has CDR1 KGHDR and CDR2 SFDVKD. V lost 12 bases to trimming and J lost 6 bases, with 11 bases between them. The CDR3 is 11 amino acids. The CDR3 bases are TGTGCCGCCCGCCCGGTTCAGCCCCAGCATTTT. It is translated as CAARPVQPQHF.

The rearrangement uses TRBV10-3 and TRBJ1-3, with D unclear. Per germline, CDR1 ENHRY and CDR2 SYGVKD. V was clipped by 2 bases and J by 2 bases, with 13 bases between them. The CDR3 contains 16 residues. CDR3 sequence (DNA): TGTGCCATCAGTGAGGGGGAGAGAGGGACTGGAAACACCATATATTTT. Translation: CAISEGERGTGNTIYF.

Regarding this clonotype: One end of the junction fails to match germline, which may point to a read error. The V gene is TRBV5-5, the J gene TRBJ1-1; 9 bases agree with TRBD1. CDR3 size: 12 residues. CDR1 and CDR2 (germline): SGHKS, YYEKEE (reference sequence). CDR3: CASSQGQGRAFF. Written as DNA, the CDR3 is TGCGCCAGCAGCCAGGGACAGGGCAGAGCTTTCTTT.

The V gene is TRBV7-7, the J gene TRBJ2-5; 8 bases map to TRBD2. The CDR3 length is 11 residues. Germline CDR1 and CDR2: SSHAT and FNYEAQ (reference sequence). CDR3 in amino acids: CASGTQETQYF. The CDR3 DNA reads as TGTGCTAGCGGGACCCAAGAGACCCAGTACTTC.

The gene calls are TRBV15 and TRBJ2-1; 7 positions agree with TRBD2. CDR1 and CDR2 (germline): LNHNV, YYDKDF (reference sequence). The CDR3 is 19 amino acids. The J segment lost 4 bases and the V segment lost 0 bases, leaving 15 bases of the junction unmatched. The CDR3: CATSRDQAVGGRRYNEQFF. CDR3 sequence (DNA): TGTGCCACCAGCAGAGATCAAGCCGTGGGCGGGAGAAGGTACAATGAGCAGTTCTTC. The entire variable domain, with the rest obtained from reference TRBV15 and TRBJ2-1, is as follows: DAMVIQNPRYQVTQFGKPVTLSCSQTLNHNVMYWYQQKSSQAPKLLFHYYDKDFNNEADTPDNFQSRRPNTSFCFLDIRSPGLGDTAMYLCATSRDQAVGGRRYNEQFFGPGTRLTVL.

This clonotype was detected many times. The chain recombines TRBV6-1 with TRBJ1-4; TRBD1 matches at 9 bases. This CDR3 is 14 amino acids long. Unmatched junction bases numbered 3, after V lost 3 bases and J lost 7 bases. The germline CDR1 and CDR2 sequences are MNHNS and SASEGT. For the CDR3, the DNA is TGTGCCAGCAGTGAGCCGACAGGGGGTGAAAAACTGTTTTTT. Its translation: CASSEPTGGEKLFF.

The gene calls are TRBV24-1 and TRBJ2-7, with 12 bases lining up with TRBD2. Trimming took 5 bases from V and 7 from J; bases not matched to a gene: 8. This CDR3 is 15 amino acids long. Germline CDR1 is KGHDR and CDR2 is SFDVKD. The CDR3 sequence: CATSALTSGRYEQYF. The CDR3 nucleotides are TGTGCCACCAGTGCCTTGACTAGCGGGAGATATGAGCAGTACTTC.

This rearrangement joins TRBV7-9 to TRBJ1-4; TRBD1 agrees at 9 bases. The CDR3 loop spans 13 amino acids. The junction had 3 bases not matched to a gene; V was cut back by 5 bases and J by 8 bases. Germline V gives CDR1 SEHNR, CDR2 FQNEAQ (reference sequence). As DNA, the CDR3 is TGTGCCAGCAGCGGGACAGGGAAGGAAAAACTGTTTTTT. This codes for CASSGTGKEKLFF. Looking up the rest from reference TRBV7-9 and TRBJ1-4 gives the full variable domain: DTGVSQNPRHKITKRGQNVTFRCDPISEHNRLYWYRQTLGQGPEFLTYFQNEAQLEKSRLLSDRFSAERPKGSFSTLEIQRTEQGDSAMYLCASSGTGKEKLFFGSGTQLSVL.

This clonotype has a count of ten or more. The CDR3 DNA follows: TGCGCCAGCAGCACCGGACTAGCTCGCGCCGGGGAGCTGTTTTTT. Amino acid sequence: CASSTGLARAGELFF. The chain has TRBV5-1 and TRBJ2-2; 8 bases are shared with TRBD2. The length of the CDR3 is 15 residues. Germline CDR1 is SGHRS and CDR2 is YFSETQ. After removal of 4 bases from V and 6 bases from J, the junction contained 8 bases not matched to a gene.

The genes are TRBV29-1 and TRBJ1-5; D is undetermined. The CDR3 loop spans 13 amino acids. V gave up 4 bases and J gave up 7 bases, with 14 bases separating them. Germline V CDR1 and CDR2: SQVTM, ANQGSEA. The CDR3 loop reads CSVVVGNEQPQHF. In DNA, the CDR3 is TGCAGCGTTGTCGTAGGGAATGAGCAGCCCCAGCATTTT.

This clonotype was observed at least ten times. V usage is TRBV11-2 and J usage is TRBJ2-5, with D perhaps TRBD1 (5 bases). V was clipped by 6 bases and J by 2 bases, with 10 bases between them. CDR1 SGHAT and CDR2 FQNNGV come from the germline V gene. There are 13 residues in the CDR3. The CDR3 spells CASRLTEQETQYF. The CDR3 DNA sequence: TGTGCCAGCAGACTGACAGAACAAGAGACCCAGTACTTC.

This clonotype was found many times. CDR3 protein: CATSRDRTPSNQPQHF. CDR3 nucleotides: TGTGCCACCAGCAGAGATCGAACACCCAGCAATCAGCCCCAGCATTTT. The chain couples TRBV15 to TRBJ1-5; D gene uncertain. Trimming removed 0 bases from V and 1 base from J, with 10 bases in between. Germline CDR1 LNHNV, CDR2 YYDKDF (reference sequence). This CDR3 region has 16 residues.

The chain is built from TRBV7-9 and TRBJ1-4, with D possibly being TRBD1 (6 bases). CDR3 size: 11 residues. Trimming shortened V by 11 bases and J by 7 bases, and 11 bases separated the two germline ends. Germline V CDR1 and CDR2: SEHNR, FQNEAQ (reference sequence). CDR3 sequence (DNA): TGTGCCTCTATCAGGGGTGAAAAACTGTTTTTT. It specifies CASIRGEKLFF.

This clonotype was found many times. The DNA of the CDR3 is TGTGCCAGCAGTTACGGCCCTTACTACGAGCAGTACTTC. Its translation: CASSYGPYYEQYF. This chain links TRBV6-5 with TRBJ2-7, with D hard to call. Trimming stripped 2 bases from V and 3 bases from J, with 8 bases between. The CDR3 has 13 amino acids. In germline, CDR1 is MNHEY, CDR2 SVGAGI.

This clonotype appeared many times. This chain uses TRBV27 with TRBJ1-3; possible D gene TRBD1, 5 bases. The CDR3 consists of 14 residues. Germline CDR1 and CDR2: MNHEY and SMNVEV (reference sequence). The ends were cut back, 7 bases at V and 2 bases at J, with 12 bases in the middle. This CDR3 reads CASKDTFAGNTIYF. The CDR3 nucleotides read TGTGCCAGCAAGGACACGTTTGCTGGAAACACCATATATTTT.

This sequence joins TRBV2 and TRBJ1-2; no clear D gene. V dropped 2 bases and J dropped 12 bases, with 13 bases sitting between them. This CDR3 comprises 12 residues. Germline V CDR1 and CDR2: SNHLY, FYNNEI. Written as DNA, the CDR3 is TGTGCCAGCAGTGAACCTGGGTCTGGAAACACCTTC. Protein sequence: CASSEPGSGNTF.

This clonotype was found many times. The chain links TRBV12-3 or TRBV12-4 to TRBJ1-5; D unresolved. This CDR3 spans 16 amino acids. Trimming took off 5 bases at V and 0 bases at J, with 14 bases between the two ends. The CDR3, as DNA: TGTGCCAGCAGTGCTCGTCATGGGATTAGCAATCAGCCCCAGCATTTT. Encoded protein: CASSARHGISNQPQHF.